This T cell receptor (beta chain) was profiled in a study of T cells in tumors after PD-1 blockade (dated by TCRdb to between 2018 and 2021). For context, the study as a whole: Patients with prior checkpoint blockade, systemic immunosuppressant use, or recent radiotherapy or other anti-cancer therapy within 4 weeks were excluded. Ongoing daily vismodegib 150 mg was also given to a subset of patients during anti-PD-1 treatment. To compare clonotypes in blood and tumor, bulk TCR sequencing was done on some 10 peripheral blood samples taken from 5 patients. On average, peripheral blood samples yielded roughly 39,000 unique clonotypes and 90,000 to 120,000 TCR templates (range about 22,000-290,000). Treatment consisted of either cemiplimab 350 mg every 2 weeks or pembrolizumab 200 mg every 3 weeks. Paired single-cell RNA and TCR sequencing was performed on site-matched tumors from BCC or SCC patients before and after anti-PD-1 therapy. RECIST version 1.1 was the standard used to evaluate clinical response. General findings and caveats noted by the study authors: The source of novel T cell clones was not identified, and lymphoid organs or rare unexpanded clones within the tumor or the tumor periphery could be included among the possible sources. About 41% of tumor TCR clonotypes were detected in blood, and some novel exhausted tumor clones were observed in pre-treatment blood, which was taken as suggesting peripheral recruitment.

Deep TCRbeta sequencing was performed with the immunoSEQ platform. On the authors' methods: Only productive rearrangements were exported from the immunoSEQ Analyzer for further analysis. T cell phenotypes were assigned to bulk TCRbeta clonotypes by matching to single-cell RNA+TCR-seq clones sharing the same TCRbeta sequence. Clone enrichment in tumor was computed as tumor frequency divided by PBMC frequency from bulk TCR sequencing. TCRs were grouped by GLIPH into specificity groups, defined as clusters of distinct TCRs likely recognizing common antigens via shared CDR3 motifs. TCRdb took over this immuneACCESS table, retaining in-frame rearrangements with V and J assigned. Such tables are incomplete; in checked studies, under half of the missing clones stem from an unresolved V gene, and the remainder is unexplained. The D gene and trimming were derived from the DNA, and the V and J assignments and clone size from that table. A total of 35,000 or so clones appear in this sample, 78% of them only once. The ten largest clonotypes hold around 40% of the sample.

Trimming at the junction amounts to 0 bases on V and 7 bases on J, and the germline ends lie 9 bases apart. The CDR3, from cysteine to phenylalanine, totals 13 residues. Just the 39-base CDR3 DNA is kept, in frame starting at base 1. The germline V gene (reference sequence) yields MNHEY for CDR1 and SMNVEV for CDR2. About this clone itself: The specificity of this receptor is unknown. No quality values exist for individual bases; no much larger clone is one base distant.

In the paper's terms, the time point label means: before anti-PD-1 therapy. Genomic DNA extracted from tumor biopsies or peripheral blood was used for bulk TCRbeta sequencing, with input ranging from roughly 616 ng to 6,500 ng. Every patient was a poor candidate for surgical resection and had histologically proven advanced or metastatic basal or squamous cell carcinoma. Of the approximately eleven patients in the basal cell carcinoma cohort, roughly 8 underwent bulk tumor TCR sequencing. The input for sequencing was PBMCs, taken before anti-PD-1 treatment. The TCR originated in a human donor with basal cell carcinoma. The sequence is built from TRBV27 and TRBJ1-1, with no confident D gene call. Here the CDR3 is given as CASSLSPRLEAFF. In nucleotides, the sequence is TGTGCCAGCAGTTTATCGCCGAGGCTTGAAGCTTTCTTT.